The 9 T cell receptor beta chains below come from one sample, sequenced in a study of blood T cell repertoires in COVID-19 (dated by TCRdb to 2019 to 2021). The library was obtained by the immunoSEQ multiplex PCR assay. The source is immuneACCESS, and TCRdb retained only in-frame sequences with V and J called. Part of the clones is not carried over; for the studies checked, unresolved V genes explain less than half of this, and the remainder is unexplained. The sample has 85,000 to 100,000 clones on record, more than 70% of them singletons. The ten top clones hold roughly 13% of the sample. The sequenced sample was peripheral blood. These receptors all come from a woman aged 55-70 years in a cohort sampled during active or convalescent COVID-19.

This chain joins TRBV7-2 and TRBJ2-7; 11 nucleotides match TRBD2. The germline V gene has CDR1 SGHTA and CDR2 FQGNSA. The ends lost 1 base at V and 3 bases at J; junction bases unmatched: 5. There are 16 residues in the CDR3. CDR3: CASSLGLAGTLYEQYF. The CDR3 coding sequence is TGTGCCAGCAGCTTAGGACTAGCGGGGACGCTCTACGAGCAGTACTTC.

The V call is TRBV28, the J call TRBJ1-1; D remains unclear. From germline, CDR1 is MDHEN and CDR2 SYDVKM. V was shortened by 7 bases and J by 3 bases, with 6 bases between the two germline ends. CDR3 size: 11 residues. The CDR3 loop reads CASNGYTEAFF. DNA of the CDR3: TGTGCCAGCAACGGGTACACTGAAGCTTTCTTT.

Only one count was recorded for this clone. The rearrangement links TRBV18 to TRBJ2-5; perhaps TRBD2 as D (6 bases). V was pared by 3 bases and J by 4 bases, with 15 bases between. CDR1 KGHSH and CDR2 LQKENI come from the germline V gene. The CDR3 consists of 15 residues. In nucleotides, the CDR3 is TGTGCCAGCTCACCGTCCGGGCTGGGGGGAGAGACCCAGTACTTC. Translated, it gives CASSPSGLGGETQYF.

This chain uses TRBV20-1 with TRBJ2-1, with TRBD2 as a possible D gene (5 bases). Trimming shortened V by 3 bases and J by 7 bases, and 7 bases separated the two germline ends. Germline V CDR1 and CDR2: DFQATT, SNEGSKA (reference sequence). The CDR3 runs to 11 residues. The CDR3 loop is CSASSGNEQFF. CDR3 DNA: TGCAGTGCTAGTTCGGGGAATGAGCAGTTCTTC.

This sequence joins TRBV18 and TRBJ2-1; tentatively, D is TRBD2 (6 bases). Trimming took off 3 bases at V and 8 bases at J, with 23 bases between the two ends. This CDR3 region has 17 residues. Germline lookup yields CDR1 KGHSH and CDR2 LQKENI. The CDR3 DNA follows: TGTGCCAGCTCACCTACTAAGCTCCGGGACTCCAAAGATGAGCAGTTCTTC. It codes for CASSPTKLRDSKDEQFF.

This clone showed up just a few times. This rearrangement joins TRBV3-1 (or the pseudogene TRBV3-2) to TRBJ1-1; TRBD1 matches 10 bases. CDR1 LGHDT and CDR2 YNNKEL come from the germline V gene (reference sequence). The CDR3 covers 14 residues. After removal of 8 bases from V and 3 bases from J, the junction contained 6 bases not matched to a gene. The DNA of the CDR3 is TGTGCCAGCGGACGACAGGGGGCGCACACTGAAGCTTTCTTT. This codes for CASGRQGAHTEAFF.

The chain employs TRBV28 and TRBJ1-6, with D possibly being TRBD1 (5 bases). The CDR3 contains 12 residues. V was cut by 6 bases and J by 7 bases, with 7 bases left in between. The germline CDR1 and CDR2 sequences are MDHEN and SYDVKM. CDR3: CASRRGNSPLHF. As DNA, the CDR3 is TGTGCCAGCAGGCGGGGCAATTCACCCCTCCACTTT. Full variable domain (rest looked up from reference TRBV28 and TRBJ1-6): DVKVTQSSRYLVKRTGEKVFLECVQDMDHENMFWYRQDPGLGLRLIYFSYDVKMKEKGDIPEGYSVSREKKERFSLILESASTNQTSMYLCASRRGNSPLHFGNGTRLTVT.

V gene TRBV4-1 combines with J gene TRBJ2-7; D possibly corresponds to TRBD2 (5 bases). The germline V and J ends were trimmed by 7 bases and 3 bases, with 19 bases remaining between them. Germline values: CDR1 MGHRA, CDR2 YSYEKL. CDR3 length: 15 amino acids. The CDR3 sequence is CASTPDSAVLYEQYF. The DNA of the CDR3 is TGCGCCAGCACTCCGGACTCAGCGGTTCTCTACGAGCAGTACTTC.

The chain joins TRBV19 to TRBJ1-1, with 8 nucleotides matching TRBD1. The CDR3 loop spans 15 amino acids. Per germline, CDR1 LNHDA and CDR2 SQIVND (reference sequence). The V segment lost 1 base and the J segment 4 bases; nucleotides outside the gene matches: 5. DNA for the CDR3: TGTGCCAGTAGTATAGCGGGGACAGGACTCACTGAAGCTTTCTTT. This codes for CASSIAGTGLTEAFF.